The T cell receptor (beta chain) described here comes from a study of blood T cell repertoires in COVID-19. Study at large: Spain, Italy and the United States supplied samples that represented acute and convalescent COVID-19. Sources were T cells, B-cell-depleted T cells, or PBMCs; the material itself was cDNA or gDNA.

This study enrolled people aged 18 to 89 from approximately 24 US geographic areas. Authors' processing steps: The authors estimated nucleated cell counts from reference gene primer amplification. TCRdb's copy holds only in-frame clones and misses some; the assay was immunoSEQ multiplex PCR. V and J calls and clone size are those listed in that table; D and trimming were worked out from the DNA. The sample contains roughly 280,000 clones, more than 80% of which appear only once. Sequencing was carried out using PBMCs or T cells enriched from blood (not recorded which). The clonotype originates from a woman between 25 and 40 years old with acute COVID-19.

CDR3 residues: CASSPTRQGISYEQYF. CDR3 nucleotide sequence: TGTGCCAGCTCACCGACTCGACAGGGGATCTCCTACGAGCAGTACTTC. V and J are TRBV18 and TRBJ2-7; the match to TRBD1 covers 8 bases. The CDR3 is 16 amino acids. V lost 3 bases and J lost 0; bases outside the gene matches: 7. Germline values: CDR1 KGHSH, CDR2 LQKENI.